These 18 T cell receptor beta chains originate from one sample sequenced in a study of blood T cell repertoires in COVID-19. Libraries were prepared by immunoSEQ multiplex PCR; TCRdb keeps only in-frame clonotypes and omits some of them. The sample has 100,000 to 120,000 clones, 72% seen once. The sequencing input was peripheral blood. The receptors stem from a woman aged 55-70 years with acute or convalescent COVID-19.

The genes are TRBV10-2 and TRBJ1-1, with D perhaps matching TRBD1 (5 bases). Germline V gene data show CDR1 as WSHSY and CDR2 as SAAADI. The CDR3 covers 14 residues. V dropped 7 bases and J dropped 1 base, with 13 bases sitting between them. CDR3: CASKVGRGNTEAFF. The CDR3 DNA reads TGCGCCAGCAAGGTGGGGCGAGGGAACACTGAAGCTTTCTTT.

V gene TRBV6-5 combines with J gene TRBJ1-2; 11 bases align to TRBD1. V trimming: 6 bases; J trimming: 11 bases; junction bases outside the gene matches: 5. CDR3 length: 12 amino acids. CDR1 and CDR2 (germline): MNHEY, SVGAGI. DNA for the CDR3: TGTGCCAGCAGACGGACAGGGGGCGGGTACACCTTC. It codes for CASRRTGGGYTF.

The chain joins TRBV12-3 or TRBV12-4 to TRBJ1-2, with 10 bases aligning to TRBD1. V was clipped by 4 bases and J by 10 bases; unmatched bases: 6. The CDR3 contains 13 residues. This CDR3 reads CASSWDRGSTYTF. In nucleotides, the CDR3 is TGTGCCAGCAGTTGGGACAGGGGAAGTACCTACACCTTC.

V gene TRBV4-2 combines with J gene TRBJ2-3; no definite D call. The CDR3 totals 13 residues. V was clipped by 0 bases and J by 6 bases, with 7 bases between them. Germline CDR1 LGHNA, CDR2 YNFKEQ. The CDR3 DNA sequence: TGTGCCAGCAGCCAAGAACTCCGGGATACGCAGTATTTT. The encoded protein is CASSQELRDTQYF.

This CDR3 is CASSPPRGGAGELFF. Here the CDR3 DNA reads TGTGCCAGCAGCCCCCCGAGGGGGGGGGCCGGGGAGCTGTTTTTT. This chain uses TRBV9 with TRBJ2-2; D is perhaps TRBD2 (7 bases). CDR1 and CDR2 (germline): SGDLS, YYNGEE. This CDR3 has 15 amino acids. Trimming took off 4 bases at V and 6 bases at J, with 16 bases between the two ends.

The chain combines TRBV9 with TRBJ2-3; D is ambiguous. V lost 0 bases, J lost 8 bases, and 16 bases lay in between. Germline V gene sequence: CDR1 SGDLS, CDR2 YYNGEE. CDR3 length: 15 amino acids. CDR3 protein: CASSVDNTPAGTQYF. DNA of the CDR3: TGTGCCAGCAGCGTAGACAACACCCCAGCAGGTACGCAGTATTTT.

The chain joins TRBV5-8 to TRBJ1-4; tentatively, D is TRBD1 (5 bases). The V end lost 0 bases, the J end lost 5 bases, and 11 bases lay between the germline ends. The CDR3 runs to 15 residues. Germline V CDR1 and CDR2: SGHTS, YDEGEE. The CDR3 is CASSLAGSGNEKLFF. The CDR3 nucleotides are TGTGCCAGCAGCTTGGCCGGGTCAGGGAATGAAAAACTGTTTTTT.

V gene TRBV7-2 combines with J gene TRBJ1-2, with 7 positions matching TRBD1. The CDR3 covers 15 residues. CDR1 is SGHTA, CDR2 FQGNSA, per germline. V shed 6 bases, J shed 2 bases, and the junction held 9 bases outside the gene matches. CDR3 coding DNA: TGTGCCAGCAGTTTGTTCCGGGGACAGAACTATGGCTACACCTTC. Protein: CASSLFRGQNYGYTF.

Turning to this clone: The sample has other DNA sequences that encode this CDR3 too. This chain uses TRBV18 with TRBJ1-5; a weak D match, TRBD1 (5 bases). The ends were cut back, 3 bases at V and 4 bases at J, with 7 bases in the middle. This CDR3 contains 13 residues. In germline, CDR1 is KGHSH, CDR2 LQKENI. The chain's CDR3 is CASSPSGNQPQHF. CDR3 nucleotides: TGTGCCAGCTCACCGTCAGGGAATCAGCCCCAGCATTTT.

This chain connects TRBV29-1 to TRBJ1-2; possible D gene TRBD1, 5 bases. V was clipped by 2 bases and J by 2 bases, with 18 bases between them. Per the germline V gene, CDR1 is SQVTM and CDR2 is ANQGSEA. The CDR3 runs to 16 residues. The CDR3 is CSVENPSGLVNYGYTF. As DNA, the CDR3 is TGCAGCGTTGAAAACCCATCGGGACTGGTGAACTATGGCTACACCTTC.

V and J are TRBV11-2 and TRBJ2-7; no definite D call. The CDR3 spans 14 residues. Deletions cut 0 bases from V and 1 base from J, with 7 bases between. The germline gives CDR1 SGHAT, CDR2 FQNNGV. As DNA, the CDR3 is TGTGCCAGCAGCTTAGAGAACTGGTCCTACGAGCAGTACTTC. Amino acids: CASSLENWSYEQYF.

The CDR3 spells CASSEGGGGAGDTQYF. The CDR3 region has the DNA TGTGCCAGCAGTGAGGGAGGCGGGGGGGCCGGGGATACGCAGTATTTT. V usage is TRBV25-1 and J usage is TRBJ2-3, with TRBD2 identical over 9 bases. Germline V gene lookup returns CDR1 MGHDK and CDR2 SYGVNS. This CDR3 is 16 amino acids long. Trimming took 3 bases from V and 6 from J; bases not matched to a gene: 10.

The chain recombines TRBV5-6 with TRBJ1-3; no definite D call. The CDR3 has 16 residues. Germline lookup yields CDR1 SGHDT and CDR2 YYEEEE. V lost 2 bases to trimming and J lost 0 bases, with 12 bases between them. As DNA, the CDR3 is TGTGCCAGCAGCTTCCTGAGTACGTACTCTGGAAACACCATATATTTT. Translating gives CASSFLSTYSGNTIYF.

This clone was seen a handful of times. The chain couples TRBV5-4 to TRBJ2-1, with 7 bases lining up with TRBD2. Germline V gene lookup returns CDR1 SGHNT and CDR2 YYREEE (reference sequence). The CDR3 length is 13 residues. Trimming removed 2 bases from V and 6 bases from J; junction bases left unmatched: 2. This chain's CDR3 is CASSLPGGNEQFF. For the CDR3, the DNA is TGTGCCAGCAGCTTACCGGGGGGCAATGAGCAGTTCTTC.

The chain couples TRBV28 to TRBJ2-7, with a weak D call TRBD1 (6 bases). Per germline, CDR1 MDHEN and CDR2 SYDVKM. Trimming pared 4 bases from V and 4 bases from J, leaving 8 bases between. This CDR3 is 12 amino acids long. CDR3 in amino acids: CASSSTGYEQYF. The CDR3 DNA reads TGTGCCAGCAGTTCTACAGGGTACGAGCAGTACTTC.

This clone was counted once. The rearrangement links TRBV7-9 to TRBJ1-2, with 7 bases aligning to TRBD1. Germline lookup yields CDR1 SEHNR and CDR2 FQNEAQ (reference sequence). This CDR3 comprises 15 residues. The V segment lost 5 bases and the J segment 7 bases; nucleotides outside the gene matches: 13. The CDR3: CASSTYDRELSGYTF. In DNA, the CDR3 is TGTGCCAGCAGCACATATGACAGGGAGCTTTCTGGCTACACCTTC.

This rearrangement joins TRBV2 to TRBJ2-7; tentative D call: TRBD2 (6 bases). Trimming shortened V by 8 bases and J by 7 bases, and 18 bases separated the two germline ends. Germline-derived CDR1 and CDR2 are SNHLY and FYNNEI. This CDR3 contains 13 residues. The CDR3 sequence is CASDYTRAGEQYF. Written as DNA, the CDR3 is TGTGCCAGCGACTATACTCGGGCGGGGGAGCAGTACTTC. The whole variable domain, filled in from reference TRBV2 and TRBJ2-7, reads EPEVTQTPSHQVTQMGQEVILRCVPISNHLYFYWYRQILGQKVEFLVSFYNNEISEKSEIFDDQFSVERPDGSNFTLKIRSTKLEDSAMYFCASDYTRAGEQYFGPGTRLTVT.

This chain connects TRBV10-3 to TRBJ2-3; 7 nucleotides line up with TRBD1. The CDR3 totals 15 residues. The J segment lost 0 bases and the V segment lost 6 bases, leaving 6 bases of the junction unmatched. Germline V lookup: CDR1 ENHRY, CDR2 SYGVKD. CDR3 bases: TGTGCCATCAGACCGACAGGGTCTAGCACAGATACGCAGTATTTT. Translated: CAIRPTGSSTDTQYF.